The 23 T cell receptor beta chains given below trace back to one sample, sequenced in a study of technical replicates of blood from a few donors (dated by TCRdb to 2015 to 2018). Library generation was performed with the immunoSEQ multiplex PCR assay. TCRdb stores this immuneACCESS table with in-frame sequences only. Part of the clones is absent; in the studies checked, under half of the shortfall reflects unresolved V genes, and no reason is known for the rest. The table for this sample lists under 65,000 clones; roughly 90% of them were counted only once. The top ten clonotypes cover about 3.7% of the sample. Source material: PBMCs. The receptors originated from a human donor in good health. Some clones in this sample may be carry-over from other donors' samples.

This sequence joins TRBV4-1 and TRBJ2-7, with D maybe TRBD2 (6 bases). The CDR3 has 15 amino acids. V lost 0 bases and J 4 bases, leaving 13 bases between the germline ends. Germline CDR1 is MGHRA and CDR2 is YSYEKL. CDR3 DNA: TGCGCCAGCAGCCAAGATCCTGGGACTGAGTACGAGCAGTACTTC. Amino acids: CASSQDPGTEYEQYF.

The chain links TRBV7-9 to TRBJ2-7, with TRBD1 identical over 7 bases. J was trimmed by 3 bases and V by 5 bases; bases with no gene match: 4. Germline V gives CDR1 SEHNR, CDR2 FQNEAQ (reference sequence). The CDR3 spans 13 residues. CDR3 bases: TGTGCCAGCAGCGTTCCAGGGGGCTACGAGCAGTACTTC. This sequence encodes CASSVPGGYEQYF.

V is TRBV14 and J is TRBJ1-1; D not resolved. Germline-derived CDR1 and CDR2 are SGHDN and FVKESK. V was clipped by 1 base and J by 1 base, with 7 bases between them. The CDR3 runs to 14 residues. Written as DNA, the CDR3 is TGTGCCAGCAGCCAAGGACACTCGAACACTGAAGCTTTCTTT. Residues: CASSQGHSNTEAFF.

The chain employs TRBV6-1 and TRBJ2-1; 8 bases are a match to TRBD1. The CDR3 runs 16 residues. CDR1 is MNHNS and CDR2 is SASEGT in the germline V gene. The V gene end was trimmed by 2 bases and the J gene end by 4 bases; junction bases not matched to a gene: 7. The CDR3 DNA follows: TGTGCCAGCAGTGAATACAGGGGGAATCTATACAATGAGCAGTTCTTC. It encodes CASSEYRGNLYNEQFF.

The chain is built from TRBV27 and TRBJ2-7, with 9 bases that match TRBD2. Trimming took 6 bases from V and 5 from J; bases not matched to a gene: 8. The CDR3 covers 14 residues. Per germline, CDR1 MNHEY and CDR2 SMNVEV (reference sequence). CDR3 residues: CASSRGGALNEQYF. CDR3 in DNA: TGTGCCAGCAGCCGCGGGGGGGCTCTAAACGAGCAGTACTTC.

This clone was seen a single time. The rearrangement links TRBV20-1 to TRBJ2-1, with no clear D. Looked up from germline, CDR1 is DFQATT and CDR2 is SNEGSKA (reference sequence). Trimming left V 6 bases short and J 7 bases short, with 10 bases between. The CDR3 consists of 11 residues. CDR3: CSARTRNEQFF. The CDR3 DNA is TGCAGTGCAAGAACCCGGAATGAGCAGTTCTTC.

This clone was observed a few times. The rearrangement joins TRBV27 to TRBJ1-1; no clear D. The V end was cut by 2 bases, the J end by 12 bases, with 7 bases between. Looked up from germline, CDR1 is MNHEY and CDR2 is SMNVEV (reference sequence). This CDR3 has 10 residues. CDR3 sequence: CASSLGGTFF. CDR3 DNA: TGTGCCAGCAGTTTAGGAGGTACTTTCTTT.

V and J are TRBV7-6 and TRBJ2-6; TRBD2 aligns across 12 bases. Germline V gene sequence: CDR1 SGHVS, CDR2 FNYEAQ. The V gene end was trimmed by 5 bases and the J gene end by 3 bases; junction bases not matched to a gene: 5. The CDR3 has 17 amino acids. The chain's CDR3 is CASSPGLAGFGANVLTF. The CDR3 bases are TGTGCCAGCAGCCCCGGACTAGCGGGGTTTGGGGCCAACGTCCTGACTTTC.

The CDR3 DNA is TGTGCCAGCAGCCTCAGCGGAGAAAAACTGTTTTTT. This translates into CASSLSGEKLFF. The rearrangement joins TRBV11-2 to TRBJ1-4, with D unresolved. Trimming removed 5 bases at V and 8 bases at J, with 9 bases between. This CDR3 contains 12 residues. In germline, CDR1 is SGHAT, CDR2 FQNNGV.

The chain has TRBV6-1 and TRBJ1-5; 7 bases are shared with TRBD1. This CDR3 is 18 amino acids long. Germline V CDR1 and CDR2: MNHNS, SASEGT. The V segment lost 0 bases and the J segment 2 bases; nucleotides outside the gene matches: 10. This CDR3 is CASSEAPWRGHGNQPQHF. CDR3 DNA sequence: TGTGCCAGCAGTGAAGCGCCGTGGAGGGGGCATGGCAATCAGCCCCAGCATTTT.

The CDR3 here is CASSVVPNTGELFF. The CDR3 coding sequence is TGTGCCAGCAGCGTAGTCCCAAACACCGGGGAGCTGTTTTTT. The rearrangement uses TRBV9 and TRBJ2-2; D is unresolved. The CDR3 loop spans 14 amino acids. Per the germline V gene, CDR1 is SGDLS and CDR2 is YYNGEE. V dropped 0 bases and J dropped 2 bases, with 5 bases sitting between them.

CDR3 coding DNA: TGTGCCAGCAGCAAACAGGGCACGGGCACTGAAGCTTTCTTT. Protein: CASSKQGTGTEAFF. The V gene is TRBV7-9, the J gene TRBJ1-1; a weak D match, TRBD1 (6 bases). This CDR3 is 14 amino acids long. Germline CDR1 and CDR2: SEHNR and FQNEAQ (reference sequence). Trimming stripped 5 bases from V and 4 bases from J, with 14 bases between. The variable domain in full, completed from reference TRBV7-9 and TRBJ1-1, reads DTGVSQNPRHKITKRGQNVTFRCDPISEHNRLYWYRQTLGQGPEFLTYFQNEAQLEKSRLLSDRFSAERPKGSFSTLEIQRTEQGDSAMYLCASSKQGTGTEAFFGQGTRLTVV.

This CDR3 reads CASSLASKPEQYF. CDR3 nucleotides: TGTGCCAGCAGCTTAGCGTCAAAGCCCGAGCAGTACTTC. The chain uses TRBV7-2 and TRBJ2-7; no definite D call. In germline, CDR1 is SGHTA, CDR2 FQGNSA. V was cut by 0 bases and J by 6 bases, with 9 bases left in between. The CDR3 runs 13 residues.

This clone was seen a single time. The chain joins TRBV30 to TRBJ1-2; D is uncertain. CDR1 and CDR2 from the germline V gene are GTSNPN and SVGIG (reference sequence). This CDR3 is 13 amino acids long. Trimming shortened V by 0 bases and J by 2 bases, and 7 bases separated the two germline ends. CDR3 nucleotides: TGTGCCTGGAGTGTACGGGGAAACTATGGCTACACCTTC. Its translation is CAWSVRGNYGYTF.

The chain has TRBV7-6 and TRBJ2-5; TRBD2 matches at 10 bases. The trim removed 4 bases at V and 0 bases at J, leaving 5 bases unmatched. The CDR3 runs 16 residues. Germline values: CDR1 SGHVS, CDR2 FNYEAQ. The CDR3 here is CASSSDGTSDQETQYF. As DNA, the CDR3 is TGTGCCAGCAGCTCCGACGGGACTAGCGACCAAGAGACCCAGTACTTC. The entire variable domain, with the rest obtained from reference TRBV7-6 and TRBJ2-5, is as follows: GAGVSQSPRYKVTKRGQDVALRCDPISGHVSLYWYRQALGQGPEFLTYFNYEAQQDKSGLPNDRFSAERPEGSISTLTIQRTEQRDSAMYRCASSSDGTSDQETQYFGPGTRLLVL.

CDR3 DNA: TGTGCCAGCAGCCAAGTTCTTGGGCTAGCTGACACCGGGGAGCTGTTTTTT. It specifies CASSQVLGLADTGELFF. The chain carries TRBV14 and TRBJ2-2, with D maybe TRBD2 (5 bases). The CDR3 consists of 17 residues. The germline V gene encodes CDR1 SGHDN and CDR2 FVKESK. Trimming pared 1 base from V and 3 bases from J, leaving 15 bases between.

The chain links TRBV6-5 to TRBJ1-2; D ambiguous. Trimming cost V 7 bases and J 2 bases, with 8 bases left between them. CDR1 is MNHEY and CDR2 is SVGAGI in the germline V gene. The CDR3 is 12 residues long. The CDR3 coding sequence is TGTGCCAGCAAAACAGAAAACTATGGCTACACCTTC. It specifies CASKTENYGYTF.

This chain links TRBV10-3 with TRBJ2-7, with no clear D. Germline loops: CDR1 ENHRY, CDR2 SYGVKD. The CDR3 totals 12 residues. V gave up 8 bases and J gave up 9 bases, with 17 bases separating them. The chain's CDR3 is CAIGIGQAPQYF. In nucleotides, the CDR3 is TGTGCCATCGGCATAGGTCAGGCTCCGCAGTACTTC.

This chain links TRBV5-4 with TRBJ2-2, with a tentative D call TRBD2 (6 bases). CDR3 length: 16 residues. Germline V CDR1 and CDR2: SGHNT, YYREEE (reference sequence). Trimming pared 4 bases from V and 0 bases from J, leaving 13 bases between. This CDR3 reads CASSNPSATNTGELFF. The CDR3 DNA sequence: TGTGCCAGCAGCAACCCTAGCGCGACGAACACCGGGGAGCTGTTTTTT.

V usage is TRBV2 and J usage is TRBJ2-5; TRBD2 aligns across 11 bases. This CDR3 spans 14 amino acids. Germline values: CDR1 SNHLY, CDR2 FYNNEI. V was pared by 3 bases and J by 8 bases, with 5 bases of the junction left unmatched. CDR3 nucleotides: TGTGCCAGCAGTGAGGCTAGCGGGAGGATCACCCAGTACTTC. Protein: CASSEASGRITQYF.

The chain couples TRBV27 to TRBJ2-4, with TRBD2 as a possible D gene (5 bases). The ends were cut back, 7 bases at V and 3 bases at J, with 25 bases in the middle. The CDR3 runs 18 residues. CDR1 and CDR2 from the germline V gene are MNHEY and SMNVEV (reference sequence). Here the CDR3 reads CASISLTPHLGNKNIQYF. The CDR3 coding sequence is TGTGCCAGCATATCTTTAACTCCCCACCTCGGGAACAAAAACATTCAGTACTTC.

The chain employs TRBV19 and TRBJ2-1; D not certain. From germline, CDR1 is LNHDA and CDR2 SQIVND (reference sequence). CDR3 length equals 11 residues. The germline V and J ends were trimmed by 1 base and 8 bases, with 3 bases remaining between them. The CDR3 region is CASSIGDEQFF. The CDR3 region has the DNA TGTGCCAGTAGTATAGGCGATGAGCAGTTCTTC.

The chain recombines TRBV30 with TRBJ2-7; D is ambiguous. The CDR3 contains 13 residues. Germline CDR1 and CDR2: GTSNPN and SVGIG (reference sequence). Trimming pared 2 bases from V and 9 bases from J, leaving 17 bases between. CDR3 region: CAWSIEQPWAQYF. The DNA of the CDR3 is TGTGCCTGGAGTATTGAACAGCCCTGGGCGCAGTACTTC.